Listed below are T cell receptor beta chains from one sample, sequenced in a study of CD4 T cells in relation to SARS-CoV-2 and coronaviruses. These TCRs are of unknown antigen specificity. Sequenced by immunoSEQ multiplex PCR; TCRdb stores in-frame clones only, minus some. This table has about 18,000 clones, approximately 80% appearing once. Sequenced input: CD4+ T cells from PBMCs, cultured in vitro. The receptors were gathered from a human donor in good health. Each CDR3 is given with its conserved first and last residue. The D gene is left open where the match is weak. Clone size is given for some rows only: seen once, a few or many times, or a class if the clone is expanded.

D	V	J	size	CDR3	DNA
.	TRBV18	TRBJ2-3	few	CASSTYTDTQYF	TGTGCCAGCTCAACCTACACAGATACGCAGTATTTT
.	TRBV7-9	TRBJ1-1	.	CASSPGLETEAFF	TGTGCCAGCAGCCCGGGATTGGAAACTGAAGCTTTCTTT
TRBD1	TRBV12-3/TRBV12-4	TRBJ2-4	.	CASSPGRTGGLYF	TGTGCCAGCAGCCCGGGGCGGACAGGGGGCTTGTACTTC
.	TRBV19	TRBJ1-4	.	CASSEVYNEKLFF	TGTGCCAGTAGTGAAGTATACAATGAAAAACTGTTTTTT
.	TRBV3-1/TRBV3-2	TRBJ1-5	.	CASSRSTDQPQHF	TGTGCCAGCAGCCGGTCGACAGATCAGCCCCAGCATTTT
.	TRBV6-2/TRBV6-3	TRBJ2-7	once	CASSRGTYEQYF	TGTGCCAGCAGCCGCGGTACCTACGAGCAGTACTTC
TRBD1	TRBV5-5	TRBJ2-1	.	CASSPGTGERYEQFF	TGTGCCAGCAGCCCCGGGACAGGGGAGAGATATGAGCAGTTCTTC
.	TRBV25-1	TRBJ2-7	.	CASSVLYEQYF	TGTGCCAGCAGTGTACTCTACGAGCAGTACTTC
.	TRBV18	TRBJ2-7	.	CASSPRTENYEQYF	TGTGCCAGCTCACCTCGGACAGAGAACTACGAGCAGTACTTC
.	TRBV10-3	TRBJ1-2	.	CAISGGPSLNYGYTF	TGTGCCATCAGTGGGGGTCCCTCGCTTAACTATGGCTACACCTTC
TRBD2	TRBV5-1	TRBJ2-5	.	CASSLAPGTSFQETQYF	TGCGCCAGCAGCTTGGCCCCCGGGACTAGCTTCCAAGAGACCCAGTACTTC
.	TRBV25-1	TRBJ1-4	.	CASSGGGGFEKLFF	TGTGCCAGCAGTGGGGGGGGAGGCTTTGAAAAACTGTTTTTT
TRBD2	TRBV3-1/TRBV3-2	TRBJ2-5	.	CASSQDREGPGETQYF	TGTGCCAGCAGCCAAGACCGGGAGGGCCCAGGCGAGACCCAGTACTTC
.	TRBV28	TRBJ2-7	.	CASSLFGGPYEQYF	TGTGCCAGCAGTTTATTCGGGGGGCCCTACGAGCAGTACTTC
.	TRBV12-3/TRBV12-4	TRBJ1-2	.	CASSSTGPYGYTF	TGTGCCAGCAGTTCGACAGGACCCTATGGCTACACCTTC
.	TRBV9	TRBJ1-2	.	CASSKGTGYTF	TGTGCCAGCAGCAAGGGGACCGGCTACACCTTC
.	TRBV7-9	TRBJ1-3	few	CASSLRGGLPGNTIYF	TGTGCCAGCAGCTTACGTGGGGGTTTACCCGGAAACACCATATATTTT
TRBD2	TRBV7-9	TRBJ2-3	.	CASSLVAGGYTQYF	TGTGCCAGCAGCTTAGTCGCGGGGGGATATACGCAGTATTTT
.	TRBV11-2	TRBJ1-3	few	CASSLPDSGNTIYF	TGTGCCAGCAGCTTACCCGACTCTGGAAACACCATATATTTT
.	TRBV29-1	TRBJ1-1	.	CSVSRMNTEAFF	TGCAGCGTTTCACGGATGAACACTGAAGCTTTCTTT
.	TRBV9	TRBJ1-2	few	CASSVSENYGYTF	TGTGCCAGCAGCGTATCAGAAAACTATGGCTACACCTTC
TRBD2	TRBV6-6	TRBJ2-7	.	CASSDIAGAPGEQYF	TGTGCCAGCAGTGATATAGCGGGAGCTCCGGGTGAGCAGTACTTC
TRBD2	TRBV9	TRBJ2-7	few	CASSVGGSGRVSEQYF	TGTGCCAGCAGCGTAGGTGGCAGCGGGAGGGTCTCCGAGCAGTACTTC
TRBD1	TRBV2	TRBJ2-4	.	CASSEEGGLAKNIQYF	TGTGCCAGCAGTGAAGAAGGGGGCTTAGCCAAAAACATTCAGTACTTC
.	TRBV30	TRBJ2-6	.	CAWIARAPHPTGANVLTF	TGTGCCTGGATCGCCCGGGCCCCTCACCCGACTGGGGCCAACGTCCTGACTTTC
TRBD2	TRBV6-5	TRBJ2-1	.	CASRLTSGRANEQFF	TGTGCCAGCAGGCTAACTAGCGGGAGGGCCAATGAGCAGTTCTTC
TRBD2	TRBV5-1	TRBJ2-7	.	CASSLSGKIYEQYF	TGCGCCAGCAGCCTAAGCGGGAAGATCTACGAGCAGTACTTC
.	TRBV24-1	TRBJ2-7	.	CATSDLTRMYF	TGTGCCACCAGTGATTTAACTAGAATGTACTTC
.	TRBV9	TRBJ1-2	.	CASSVGWGDYGYTF	TGTGCCAGCAGCGTGGGTTGGGGTGACTATGGCTACACCTTC
.	TRBV12-5	TRBJ1-1	.	CASVLGGGTEAFF	TGTGCTAGTGTCCTAGGGGGAGGCACTGAAGCTTTCTTT
TRBD1	TRBV3-1/TRBV3-2	TRBJ2-3	.	CASSLNGIPGQGGDTQYF	TGTGCCAGCAGCCTCAATGGGATCCCGGGACAGGGAGGGGATACGCAGTATTTT
.	TRBV5-1	TRBJ2-3	.	CASSLFSFRDTQYF	TGCGCCAGCAGCTTGTTTAGTTTCCGAGATACGCAGTATTTT
.	TRBV5-6	TRBJ1-6	once	CASSLGTANSPLHF	TGTGCCAGCAGCTTGGGTACAGCGAATTCACCCCTCCACTTT
TRBD2	TRBV2	TRBJ2-7	.	CASSGGGEQYF	TGTGCCAGCAGTGGGGGGGGTGAGCAGTACTTC
.	TRBV24-1	TRBJ1-2	few	CATSATPESGRRGYTF	TGTGCCACCAGCGCAACACCCGAGTCAGGGCGGCGTGGCTACACCTTC
.	TRBV11-2	TRBJ2-7	.	CASRKVGQKSYEQYF	TGTGCCAGCAGAAAAGTAGGGCAAAAATCCTACGAGCAGTACTTC
TRBD2	TRBV10-3	TRBJ2-7	.	CAATEGGGVDEQYF	TGTGCCGCCACAGAGGGCGGGGGGGTGGACGAGCAGTACTTC
.	TRBV11-2	TRBJ2-2	.	CASREPGRRYANTGELFF	TGTGCCAGCAGGGAACCGGGACGGAGATACGCGAACACCGGGGAGCTGTTTTTT
.	TRBV28	TRBJ1-5	.	CASSPPTTGAAQPQHF	TGTGCCAGCAGTCCACCAACGACAGGAGCCGCTCAGCCCCAGCATTTT
.	TRBV28	TRBJ1-5	.	CASSLSGSSNQPQHF	TGTGCCAGCAGTTTATCAGGGAGTAGCAATCAGCCCCAGCATTTT
.	TRBV15	TRBJ2-3	.	CATSRDAGGSTDTQYF	TGTGCCACCAGCAGAGATGCGGGCGGGAGCACAGATACGCAGTATTTT
.	TRBV7-2	TRBJ1-1	.	CASTPYGYTEAFF	TGTGCCAGCACCCCTTACGGATACACTGAAGCTTTCTTT
.	TRBV11-2	TRBJ2-4	.	CASSRDPGSIQYF	TGTGCCAGCAGCAGGGACCCAGGGAGCATTCAGTACTTC
TRBD2	TRBV30	TRBJ2-1	.	CAWSVTGGSFDEQFF	TGTGCCTGGAGTGTGACCGGCGGGAGTTTCGATGAGCAGTTCTTC
.	TRBV9	TRBJ1-5	once	CASSVAGLTGQPQHF	TGTGCCAGCAGCGTCGCAGGTCTCACGGGTCAGCCCCAGCATTTT
.	TRBV6-1	TRBJ1-3	.	CASSEGVTGNTIYF	TGTGCCAGCAGTGAGGGGGTAACTGGAAACACCATATATTTT
TRBD1	TRBV2	TRBJ1-6	.	CASSVHRDRNSPLHF	TGTGCCAGCAGCGTACACCGGGACAGGAATTCACCCCTCCACTTT
.	TRBV27	TRBJ1-1	.	CASSLFPSNTEAFF	TGTGCCAGCAGTTTATTCCCCTCGAACACTGAAGCTTTCTTT
TRBD2	TRBV12-3/TRBV12-4	TRBJ2-1	.	CAIAAGEMDEQFF	TGTGCCATCGCAGCGGGAGAAATGGATGAGCAGTTCTTC
.	TRBV24-1	TRBJ1-3	.	CATSAGRVDSGNTIYF	TGTGCCACCAGTGCGGGGCGAGTCGACTCTGGAAACACCATATATTTT
.	TRBV10-3	TRBJ2-5	.	CAISDGGGLETQYF	TGTGCCATCAGTGATGGAGGGGGCTTGGAGACCCAGTACTTC
TRBD1	TRBV6-5	TRBJ2-7	.	CASTDRGLDEQYF	TGTGCCAGCACAGACAGGGGTCTGGACGAGCAGTACTTC
TRBD2	TRBV5-4	TRBJ2-7	few	CASSPKTSGSVGEQYF	TGTGCCAGCAGCCCTAAGACTAGCGGGAGCGTCGGCGAGCAGTACTTC
TRBD2	TRBV11-2	TRBJ2-7	.	CASSPFGTSGSNQYF	TGTGCCAGCAGCCCCTTTGGGACTAGCGGGAGTAATCAGTACTTC
.	TRBV3-1/TRBV3-2	TRBJ2-5	.	CASSQDDPGLRGETQYF	TGTGCCAGCAGCCAAGATGACCCGGGACTCCGCGGGGAGACCCAGTACTTC
TRBD1	TRBV24-1	TRBJ1-2	few	CATSAGQLGYTF	TGTGCCACCAGTGCGGGACAGCTTGGCTACACCTTC
.	TRBV20-1	TRBJ1-1	once	CSATAGIRAFF	TGCAGTGCTACCGCGGGTATCAGGGCTTTCTTT